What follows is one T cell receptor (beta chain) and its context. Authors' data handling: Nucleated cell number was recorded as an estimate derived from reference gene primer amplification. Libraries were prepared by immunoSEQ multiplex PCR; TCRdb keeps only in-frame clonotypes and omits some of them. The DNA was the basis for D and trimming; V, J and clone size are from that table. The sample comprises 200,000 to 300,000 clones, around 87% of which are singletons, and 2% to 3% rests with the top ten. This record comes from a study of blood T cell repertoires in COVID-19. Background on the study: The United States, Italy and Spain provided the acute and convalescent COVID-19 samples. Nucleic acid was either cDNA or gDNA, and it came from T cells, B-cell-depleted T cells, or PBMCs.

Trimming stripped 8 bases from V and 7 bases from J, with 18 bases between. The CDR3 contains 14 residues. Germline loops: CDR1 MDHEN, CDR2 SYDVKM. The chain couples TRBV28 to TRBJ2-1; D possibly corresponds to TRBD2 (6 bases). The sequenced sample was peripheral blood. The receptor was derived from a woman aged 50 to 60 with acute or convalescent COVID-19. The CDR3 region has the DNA TGTGCCAGCCTTCATCGTTGGACTAAGAATGAGCAGTTCTTC. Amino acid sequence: CASLHRWTKNEQFF.